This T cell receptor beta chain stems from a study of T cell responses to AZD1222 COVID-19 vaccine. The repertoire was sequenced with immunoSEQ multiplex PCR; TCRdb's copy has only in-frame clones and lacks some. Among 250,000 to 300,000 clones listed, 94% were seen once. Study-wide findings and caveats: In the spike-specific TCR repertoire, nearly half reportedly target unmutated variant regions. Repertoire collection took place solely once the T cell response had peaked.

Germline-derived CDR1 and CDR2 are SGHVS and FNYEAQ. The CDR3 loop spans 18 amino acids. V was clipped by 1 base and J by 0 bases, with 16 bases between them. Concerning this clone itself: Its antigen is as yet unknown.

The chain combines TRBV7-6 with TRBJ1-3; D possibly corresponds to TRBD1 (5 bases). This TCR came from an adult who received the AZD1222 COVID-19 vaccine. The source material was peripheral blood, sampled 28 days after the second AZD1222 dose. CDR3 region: CASSLEGRPSVSGNTIYF. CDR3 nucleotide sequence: TGTGCCAGCAGCTTAGAGGGGAGACCGTCTGTCTCTGGAAACACCATATATTTT.